This TCR beta chain is drawn from a study of blood T cell repertoires in COVID-19. The overall study: PBMCs, B-cell-depleted T cells, or T cells provided the cDNA or gDNA that made up the material.

Trimming cost V 4 bases and J 7 bases, with 10 bases left between them. The CDR3 is 13 amino acids. CDR1 is SGHTA, CDR2 FQGNSA, per germline. In the study's own analysis: Reference gene primer amplification yielded estimated nucleated cell counts. Sequenced by immunoSEQ multiplex PCR; TCRdb stores in-frame clones only, minus some. V, J and clone size are taken as reported in that table, and D and trimming were inferred from the DNA itself. The sample has 300,000 to 450,000 clones, approximately 87% seen once. This chain connects TRBV7-2 to TRBJ1-4; D remains unclear. This TCR derives from a man aged 35 to 55 in a cohort exposed to, infected with or recovered from COVID-19 (not recorded which). Specimen: PBMCs or T cells enriched from blood (not recorded which). The CDR3: CASSSNPLEKLFF. CDR3 bases: TGTGCCAGCAGCTCTAACCCGCTTGAAAAACTGTTTTTT.